The clone carrying this T cell receptor (beta chain) was seen repeatedly, ten times or more. CDR3 length: 15 residues. The ends were cut back, 3 bases at V and 6 bases at J, with 14 bases in the middle. This specimen belongs to a study of patients and donors after allogeneic stem cell transplantation. TCRdb analysed the RT-PCR reads with MiXCR anew, one entry per CDR3 protein. The sample lists about 960,000 distinct CDR3 sequences; approximately 18% were seen once. The chain carries TRBV12-3 or TRBV12-4 and TRBJ1-4; D might be TRBD1 (5 bases). The TCR was taken from a human donor who was either an allogeneic HSCT recipient or a stem cell or donor lymphocyte infusion donor (not recorded which). It is not recorded whose cells these are; they may come from a transplant donor. The sequenced material came from blood, either unsorted or a sorted T cell fraction (not recorded which). CDR3 nucleotide sequence: TGTGCCAGCAGTTTGGGACCCCCTGTGGATGAAAAACTGTTTTTT. This gives the protein CASSLGPPVDEKLFF.